This entry concerns a single T cell receptor (beta chain). Generated by immunoSEQ multiplex PCR, the TCRdb table keeps only in-frame clones and is missing some. Of 98,000 or so clones in the sample, approximately 90% were seen once. The data stem from a study of a mutant IDH1 vaccine in newly diagnosed glioma. As to time point: baseline, week 1 (first vaccination visit). Treatment meaning: pre-vaccination baseline after standard-of-care therapy. Astrocytomas found in donors were new, WHO grade 3 or 4, IDH1-mutant and ATRX-lost. The receptor was isolated from a woman between 50 and 59 years old with glioma. The sequencing here drew on PBMCs, taken from a glioma patient treated with radiotherapy, temozolomide or both.

CDR3 amino acids: CASSSPGRYEQYF. CDR3 coding DNA: TGTGCCAGCAGCTCCCCAGGACGCTACGAGCAGTACTTC. This chain joins TRBV7-9 and TRBJ2-7, with D hard to call. This CDR3 is built from 13 residues. Per the germline V gene, CDR1 is SEHNR and CDR2 is FQNEAQ (reference sequence). V dropped 4 bases and J dropped 3 bases, with 10 bases sitting between them.